Listed here are 22 T cell receptor beta chains from one sample, sequenced in a study of CD8+ T cells in alopecia areata. As the sequencing template, cDNA was produced by extracting RNA and reverse transcribing it. The method was immunoSEQ multiplex PCR; TCRdb's version includes in-frame clones alone and lacks a portion of them. The table includes 150,000 to 200,000 clones, 50% to 70% detected once. The treatment: oral pan-JAK inhibitor, 5-10 mg twice daily. Source: CD4+ T cells sorted from blood, taken around week 49, from a patient treated with tofacitinib. These receptors originate from a human donor with alopecia areata.

The chain has TRBV2 and TRBJ1-5, with a possible D match to TRBD1 (6 bases). In germline, CDR1 is SNHLY, CDR2 FYNNEI. Trimming left V 3 bases short and J 7 bases short, with 13 bases between. The CDR3 is made up of 14 amino acids. The CDR3 bases are TGTGCCAGCAGTGAGGAGGGGGTGGGCCAGCCCCAGCATTTT. It specifies CASSEEGVGQPQHF.

This clone was recorded a few times. This chain uses TRBV5-1 with TRBJ2-3; D is perhaps TRBD1 or TRBD2 (5 bases each). The CDR3 length is 16 residues. V was cut by 4 bases and J by 2 bases, with 17 bases left in between. Germline assignment: CDR1 SGHRS and CDR2 YFSETQ. The CDR3 region is CASSQGVPLATDTQYF. The CDR3 DNA sequence: TGCGCCAGCAGCCAAGGGGTCCCTCTAGCCACAGATACGCAGTATTTT.

This clone appeared a few times. The chain recombines TRBV29-1 with TRBJ2-7, with D maybe TRBD1 (5 bases). Germline V CDR1 and CDR2: SQVTM, ANQGSEA. The ends were cut back, 4 bases at V and 6 bases at J, with 31 bases in the middle. The CDR3 spans 18 residues. CDR3 coding DNA: TGCAGCGTTGTAGGTGGCAGGGAATCTTCCCCATTCTTCCTCGAGCAGTACTTC. It is translated as CSVVGGRESSPFFLEQYF.

V is TRBV30 and J is TRBJ2-2; D call uncertain. CDR3 size: 14 residues. The V and J ends lost 3 bases and 6 bases respectively, with 14 bases between them. Germline V gives CDR1 GTSNPN, CDR2 SVGIG (reference sequence). In nucleotides, the CDR3 is TGTGCCTGGAGCCAATACGGGTGGGCCGGGGAGCTGTTTTTT. Translated: CAWSQYGWAGELFF.

This clone was observed a handful of times. V gene TRBV6-5 combines with J gene TRBJ1-1; D unclear. The ends were cut back, 5 bases at V and 5 bases at J, with 12 bases in the middle. The germline CDR1 and CDR2 sequences are MNHEY and SVGAGI. This CDR3 is built from 13 residues. CDR3 loop: CASSPVGLTEAFF. CDR3 DNA: TGTGCCAGCAGTCCCGTCGGACTGACTGAAGCTTTCTTT.

V usage is TRBV20-1 and J usage is TRBJ2-5; D unresolved. V lost 4 bases and J lost 5, with 8 bases in between. The CDR3 runs to 11 residues. CDR1 and CDR2 from the germline V gene are DFQATT and SNEGSKA (reference sequence). In nucleotides, the CDR3 is TGCAGTGCTACCCTCCGTGAGACCCAGTACTTC. Protein: CSATLRETQYF.

This chain joins TRBV30 and TRBJ1-1; no clear D gene. Germline CDR1 is GTSNPN and CDR2 is SVGIG (reference sequence). This CDR3 spans 16 amino acids. Trimming took 3 bases from V and 1 from J, leaving 18 bases between them. This chain's CDR3 is CAWSPRGFTSNTEAFF. In nucleotides, the CDR3 is TGTGCCTGGAGCCCGCGGGGATTTACCTCGAACACTGAAGCTTTCTTT.

This clone showed up just a few times. The V gene is TRBV9, the J gene TRBJ1-1; D is uncertain. The ends were cut back, 4 bases at V and 2 bases at J, with 12 bases in the middle. Germline V gene sequence: CDR1 SGDLS, CDR2 YYNGEE. This CDR3 is built from 14 residues. CDR3 in DNA: TGTGCCAGCAGCCTCTTGGGTGGAAACACTGAAGCTTTCTTT. As protein: CASSLLGGNTEAFF.

This clone was seen more than once but under ten times. The rearrangement joins TRBV9 to TRBJ2-3; 9 bases align to TRBD1. The length of the CDR3 is 19 residues. J lost 4 bases, V lost 0 bases, and 15 bases had no gene match. Germline V gene lookup returns CDR1 SGDLS and CDR2 YYNGEE. CDR3 nucleotide sequence: TGTGCCAGCAGCGTAGCGGAGATTGGGACAGGGCTTTTATCAGATACGCAGTATTTT. It yields the protein CASSVAEIGTGLLSDTQYF.

The chain links TRBV10-3 to TRBJ2-5, with 10 bases matching TRBD1. V trimming: 5 bases; J trimming: 3 bases; junction bases outside the gene matches: 15. CDR3 size: 18 residues. Per the germline V gene, CDR1 is ENHRY and CDR2 is SYGVKD. DNA for the CDR3: TGTGCCATCAGTCGACAGGGGGCGGATGGGCTCTGGGAAGAGACCCAGTACTTC. It yields the protein CAISRQGADGLWEETQYF.

This clone appeared a few times. This chain uses TRBV29-1 with TRBJ1-1, with D unclear. Germline CDR1 is SQVTM and CDR2 is ANQGSEA. The length of the CDR3 is 11 residues. Here the CDR3 DNA reads TGCAGTATCGGGGAGGGTGTGGAGGCTTTCTTT. Amino acid sequence: CSIGEGVEAFF.

This clone was seen more than once but under ten times. The chain links TRBV5-6 to TRBJ2-1; D may correspond to TRBD1 or TRBD2 (5 bases each). V was shortened by 6 bases and J by 11 bases, with 15 bases between the two germline ends. The CDR3 sequence is 12 residues long. Germline lookup yields CDR1 SGHDT and CDR2 YYEEEE. The DNA for the CDR3 is TGTGCCAGCACCCTTATGTGGGGACAGCAGTTCTTC. Translating it yields CASTLMWGQQFF.

The rearrangement uses TRBV15 and TRBJ1-6, with D perhaps matching TRBD1 (6 bases). The V and J ends lost 9 bases and 0 bases respectively, with 12 bases between them. This CDR3 has 15 amino acids. CDR1 is LNHNV and CDR2 is YYDKDF in the germline V gene (reference sequence). CDR3 protein: CATGDTASYNSPLHF. DNA for the CDR3: TGTGCCACTGGGGACACCGCCTCCTATAATTCACCCCTCCACTTT. Complete variable domain (other parts from reference TRBV15 and TRBJ1-6): DAMVIQNPRYQVTQFGKPVTLSCSQTLNHNVMYWYQQKSSQAPKLLFHYYDKDFNNEADTPDNFQSRRPNTSFCFLDIRSPGLGDTAMYLCATGDTASYNSPLHFGNGTRLTVT.

The V and J genes are TRBV4-1 and TRBJ2-1, with D perhaps matching TRBD1 (6 bases). Trimming took off 2 bases at V and 0 bases at J, with 8 bases between the two ends. This CDR3 is built from 15 residues. CDR1 MGHRA and CDR2 YSYEKL come from the germline V gene. Here the CDR3 reads CASSQLQGSYNEQFF. CDR3 DNA sequence: TGCGCCAGCAGCCAATTACAGGGCTCCTACAATGAGCAGTTCTTC.

This clone was detected only a few times. This rearrangement joins TRBV11-3 to TRBJ2-1; 9 nucleotides match TRBD2. The length of the CDR3 is 17 residues. The germline V gene has CDR1 SGHNT and CDR2 YENEEA. Trimming at V came to 2 bases and at J to 2 bases, leaving 7 bases not matched to a gene. Here the CDR3 reads CASSLPLAGTTYNEQFF. The DNA for the CDR3 is TGTGCCAGCAGCTTACCACTAGCGGGTACCACCTACAATGAGCAGTTCTTC.

V gene TRBV27 combines with J gene TRBJ1-2; 7 bases fit TRBD1. CDR3 length: 13 residues. From germline, CDR1 is MNHEY and CDR2 SMNVEV (reference sequence). Trimming cost V 6 bases and J 4 bases; bases outside gene matches: 5. CDR3 sequence: CASRTGTAYGYTF. The CDR3 DNA follows: TGTGCCAGCAGGACCGGGACAGCCTATGGCTACACCTTC.

The chain links TRBV6-5 to TRBJ1-2; the D gene is possibly TRBD1 (5 bases). The CDR3 has 14 amino acids. Germline CDR1 MNHEY, CDR2 SVGAGI. Trimming left V 2 bases short and J 8 bases short, with 15 bases between. The CDR3 region is CASSYGGTLFGYTF. The CDR3 nucleotides are TGTGCCAGCAGTTACGGGGGGACCTTATTCGGCTACACCTTC.

This chain links TRBV14 with TRBJ2-6; D remains ambiguous. This CDR3 region has 14 residues. V was clipped by 3 bases and J by 2 bases, with 5 bases between them. The germline V gene encodes CDR1 SGHDN and CDR2 FVKESK. In DNA form, the CDR3 reads TGTGCCAGCAGCCAGCTGCCTGGGGCCAACGTCCTGACTTTC. Its translation is CASSQLPGANVLTF. Full variable domain (missing parts from reference TRBV14 and TRBJ2-6): EAGVTQFPSHSVIEKGQTVTLRCDPISGHDNLYWYRRVMGKEIKFLLHFVKESKQDESGMPNNRFLAERTGGTYSTLKVQPAELEDSGVYFCASSQLPGANVLTFGAGSRLTVL.

This sequence joins TRBV27 and TRBJ1-1, with D unresolved. Trimming removed 4 bases at V and 1 base at J, with 13 bases between. The germline gives CDR1 MNHEY, CDR2 SMNVEV (reference sequence). The CDR3 is made up of 15 amino acids. The CDR3 spells CASSWKWPSNTEAFF. The DNA for the CDR3 is TGTGCCAGCAGTTGGAAATGGCCTTCGAACACTGAAGCTTTCTTT.

The table lists this clone with a few counts. This chain uses TRBV20-1 with TRBJ2-3; the D is unclear. The germline gives CDR1 DFQATT, CDR2 SNEGSKA (reference sequence). The CDR3 length is 11 residues. The CDR3, as DNA: TGCAGGGTACCCAGCACAGATACGCAGTATTTT. It encodes CRVPSTDTQYF.

This clone was picked up one time. The chain has TRBV5-1 and TRBJ1-2; D gene uncertain. CDR1 is SGHRS, CDR2 YFSETQ, per germline. The CDR3 extends over 12 amino acids. V was shortened by 1 base and J by 11 bases, with 12 bases between the two germline ends. The chain's CDR3 is CASSLWEDEYTF. In nucleotides, the CDR3 is TGCGCCAGCAGCTTGTGGGAGGATGAATACACCTTC.

CDR3 DNA: TGTGCCACCAGCAGAGATGCCCTCCAAAATCAGCCCCAGCATTTT. The encoded protein is CATSRDALQNQPQHF. This chain joins TRBV15 and TRBJ1-5; D is undetermined. The V gene lost 0 bases and the J gene lost 4 bases, with 10 bases spanning the gap. Germline-derived CDR1 and CDR2 are LNHNV and YYDKDF (reference sequence). The CDR3 is made up of 15 amino acids.